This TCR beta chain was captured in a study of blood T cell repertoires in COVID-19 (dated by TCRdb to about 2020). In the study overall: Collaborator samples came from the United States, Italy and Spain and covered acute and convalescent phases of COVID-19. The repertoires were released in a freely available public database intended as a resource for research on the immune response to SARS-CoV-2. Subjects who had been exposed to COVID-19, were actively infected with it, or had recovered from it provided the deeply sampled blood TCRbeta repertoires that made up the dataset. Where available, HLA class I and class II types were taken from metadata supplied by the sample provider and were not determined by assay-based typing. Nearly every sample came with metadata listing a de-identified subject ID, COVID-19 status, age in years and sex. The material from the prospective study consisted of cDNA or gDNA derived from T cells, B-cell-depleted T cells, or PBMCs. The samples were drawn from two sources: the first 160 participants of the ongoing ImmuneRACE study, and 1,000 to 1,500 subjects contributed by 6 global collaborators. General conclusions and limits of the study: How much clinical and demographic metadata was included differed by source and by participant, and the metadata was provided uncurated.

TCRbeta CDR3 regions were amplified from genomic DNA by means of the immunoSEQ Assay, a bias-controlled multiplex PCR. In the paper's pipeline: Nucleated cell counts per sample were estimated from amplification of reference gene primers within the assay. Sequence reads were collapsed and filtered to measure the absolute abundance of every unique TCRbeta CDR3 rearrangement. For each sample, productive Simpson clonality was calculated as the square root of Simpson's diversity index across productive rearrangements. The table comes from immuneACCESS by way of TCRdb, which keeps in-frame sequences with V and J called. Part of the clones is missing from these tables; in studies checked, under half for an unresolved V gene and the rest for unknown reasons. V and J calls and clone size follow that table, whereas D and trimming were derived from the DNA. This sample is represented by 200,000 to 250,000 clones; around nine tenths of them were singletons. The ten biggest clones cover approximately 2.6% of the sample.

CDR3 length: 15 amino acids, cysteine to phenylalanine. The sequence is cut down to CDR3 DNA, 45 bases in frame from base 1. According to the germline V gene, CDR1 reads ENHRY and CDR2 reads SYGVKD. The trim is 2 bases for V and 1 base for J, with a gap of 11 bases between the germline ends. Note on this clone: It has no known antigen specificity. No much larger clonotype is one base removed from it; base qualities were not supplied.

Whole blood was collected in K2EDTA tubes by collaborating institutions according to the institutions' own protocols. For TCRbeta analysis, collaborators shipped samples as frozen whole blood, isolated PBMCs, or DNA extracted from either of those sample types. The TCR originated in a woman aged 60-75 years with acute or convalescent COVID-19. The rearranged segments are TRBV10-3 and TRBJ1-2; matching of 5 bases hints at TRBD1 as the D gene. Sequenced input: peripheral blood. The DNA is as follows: TGTGCCATCAGTGAGGAAGCGGGGGTTAACTATGGCTACACCTTC. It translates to CAISEEAGVNYGYTF.